A single T cell receptor (beta chain) is shown here with its context. Its antigen is undetermined. This entry belongs to a study of beta chain features in type 1 diabetes. Study-wide points: Type 1 diabetes patients had moderately but significantly shorter TCRB CDR3s in all four CD4+ subsets. PCR may have favored shorter templates equally in patients and controls.

CDR1 and CDR2 (germline): SNHLY, FYNNEI. This CDR3 comprises 15 residues. Germline trimming cut 2 bases from V and 2 bases from J; bases unmatched to any gene: 5. TCRB transcripts that were expressed got sequenced, as all of the isolated RNA had been reverse transcribed. Assay used: immunoSEQ multiplex PCR; TCRdb lists only in-frame clones, some missing. The sample lists about 700,000 clones; around 15% were seen once. The rearrangement joins TRBV2 to TRBJ1-2; 7 bases line up with TRBD1. Source material: naive CD4+ T cells from blood. This TCR was recovered from a man aged 18 to 30 with type 1 diabetes. In DNA form, the CDR3 reads TGTGCCAGCAGTGAACCTATACAGGGGAACTATGGCTACACCTTC. Protein: CASSEPIQGNYGYTF.